Each of the 2 T cell receptor beta chains below was sequenced from the same sample in a study of blood T cell repertoires in COVID-19. Only in-frame clones appear in the TCRdb table, and some are missing; sequencing was by immunoSEQ multiplex PCR. The profile shows 150,000 to 200,000 clones, roughly 85% of them singletons. The specimen sequenced was peripheral blood. These receptor sequences come from a man aged 55-75 years with active or convalescent COVID-19.

The V gene is TRBV19, the J gene TRBJ2-1; TRBD2 matches 14 bases. The CDR3 runs 17 residues. The V segment lost 4 bases and the J segment 0 bases; nucleotides outside the gene matches: 2. CDR1 is LNHDA, CDR2 SQIVND, per germline (reference sequence). CDR3 DNA: TGTGCCAGTAGTAGGACTAGCGGGGGGTTCTCCTACAATGAGCAGTTCTTC. As protein: CASSRTSGGFSYNEQFF.

This rearrangement joins TRBV5-4 to TRBJ2-1; TRBD1 matches 7 bases. J was trimmed by 7 bases and V by 3 bases; bases with no gene match: 4. The CDR3 loop spans 13 amino acids. Germline CDR1 SGHNT, CDR2 YYREEE (reference sequence). The CDR3 nucleotides read TGTGCCAGCAGCTCAGACAGGGTAAATGAGCAGTTCTTC. Encoded protein: CASSSDRVNEQFF.